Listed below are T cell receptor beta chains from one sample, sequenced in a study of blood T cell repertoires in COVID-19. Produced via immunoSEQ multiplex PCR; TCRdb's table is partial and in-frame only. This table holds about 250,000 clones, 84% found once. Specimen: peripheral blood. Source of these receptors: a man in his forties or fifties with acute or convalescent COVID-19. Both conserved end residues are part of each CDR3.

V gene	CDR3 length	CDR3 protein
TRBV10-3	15	CAISERQGPEQPQHF
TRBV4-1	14	CASSQGDRGHEQYF
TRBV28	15	CASTPGRGNDSPLHF
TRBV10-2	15	CASSESKPGGYGYTF
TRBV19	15	CASSATGGVWEKLFF
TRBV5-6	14	CASSLGQNYNEQFF
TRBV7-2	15	CASSFYPGGNYGYTF
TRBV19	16	CASTNYRERLGQPQHF
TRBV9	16	CASSGGGGGLNTEAFF
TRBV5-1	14	CASSLEKEIYGYTF
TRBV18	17	CASSPLQGGSIADTQYF
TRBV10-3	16	CAISGTGHLNTGELFF
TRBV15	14	CATSRGAVNQPQHF
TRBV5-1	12	CARRQANEKLFF
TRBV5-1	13	CASSPEGDQPQHF
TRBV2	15	CASTSRQGGPYEQYF
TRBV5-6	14	CASSVTGGLEELFF
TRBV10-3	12	CAIRKGGYGYTF
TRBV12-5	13	CASGLTDSYEQYF
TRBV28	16	CASRTQGAWNQETQYF
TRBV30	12	CAWSARGGGYTF
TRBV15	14	CATSTQGGGYEQYF
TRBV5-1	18	CASSLMGLAGDGENIQYF
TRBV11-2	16	CASSLERGSLATEAFF
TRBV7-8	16	CASSFSWWEGNNEQFF
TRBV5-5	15	CASRYDRGANYGYTF
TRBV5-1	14	CASSWRTGDHEQYF
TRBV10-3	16	CAISESGTGGPNEQFF
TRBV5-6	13	CASSLRRDYGYTF
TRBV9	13	CASSVAQLSEQFF
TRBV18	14	CASSPLTGPEEQYF
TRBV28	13	CASSSSYNSPLHF
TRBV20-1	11	CSARGTGWAFF
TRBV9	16	CASSVGGGEYSYEQYF
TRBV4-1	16	CASSQDRGLSMDTQYF
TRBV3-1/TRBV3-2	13	CASSTGGDQPQHF
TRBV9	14	CASSPRGGNTEAFF
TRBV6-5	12	CASSPRLDGYTF
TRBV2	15	CASSGTGTGDYEQYF
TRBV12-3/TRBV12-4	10	CASSYGEQFF
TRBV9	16	CASSVEAGAIPYEQYF
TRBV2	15	CASSAGQGRTDTQYF
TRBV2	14	CASSAQGQYQPQHF
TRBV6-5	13	CASSYSGQTEAFF